The clone carrying this TCR beta chain was picked up a small number of times. Its antigen is as yet unknown. CD4+ T cells that had been cultured provided DNA sequenced with the Oncomine TCR Beta short-read assay. TCRdb itself ran the PCR reads through MiXCR, one entry per CDR3 protein. Of under 8,000 distinct CDR3 sequences listed, approximately 52% are singletons. Per the germline V gene, CDR1 is MNHNS and CDR2 is SASEGT. The CDR3 extends over 14 amino acids. V was trimmed by 1 base and J by 4 bases, leaving 10 bases between them. Treatment indicated: roughly ten-day PBMC culture with coronavirus spike peptide pools or control peptides (ViraFEST assay). The data originate from a study of vaccination and CD4 T cells after COVID-19. Study-wide context: The cells in question were stimulated using overlapping spike peptides derived from SARS-CoV-2, HCoV-NL63, HCoV-OC43 and HCoV-229E. Notes on the study in general: Post-vaccination, and not before, a median 86.3% of reactive clones appeared in convalescent patients. Early post-infection timepoints were missing, and relatively few convalescent patients were studied.

The chain joins TRBV6-1 to TRBJ1-1, with D perhaps TRBD1 (6 bases). Sequenced sample: CD4+ T cells from blood, cultured in vitro. The receptor's source is a human donor who had recovered from COVID-19. The chain's CDR3 is CASSEEGGRTEAFF. CDR3 nucleotides: TGTGCCAGCAGTGAAGAGGGGGGGCGCACTGAAGCTTTCTTT.